Listed below are T cell receptor beta chains from one sample, sequenced in a study of beta chain features in type 1 diabetes. The table came from immunoSEQ multiplex PCR; TCRdb's copy has only in-frame clones and leaves some out. The repertoire consists of about 160,000 clones, with roughly 59% occurring once and the leading ten covering roughly 0.092%. The sample was naive CD4+ T cells from blood. The receptors come from a man between 25 and 39 years old with type 1 diabetes. The CDR3 runs from the conserved cysteine through the conserved F or W. A D gene is named only where the DNA matches it firmly. Some rows mark clone size as missing; the rest say once, few, many or name a class of expanded clone.

len,j_gene,v_gene,d_gene,abundance,CDR3nt,CDR3aa
14,TRBJ1-2,TRBV29-1,NA,few,TGCAGCGTTGAAAGAAGAGAACGGAACTATGGCTACACCTTC,CSVERRERNYGYTF
15,TRBJ2-3,TRBV5-1,NA,NA,TGCGCCAGCAGCTTGGCGACAGACATCACAGATACGCAGTATTTT,CASSLATDITDTQYF
11,TRBJ1-2,TRBV30,NA,NA,TGTGCCTGGAGTGTCGGTTTTGGCTACACCTTC,CAWSVGFGYTF
17,TRBJ2-3,TRBV19,NA,NA,TGTGCCAGTAGTACCTCCTGGGCTCAACCGGAGGGGGATACGCAGTATTTT,CASSTSWAQPEGDTQYF
11,TRBJ2-3,TRBV29-1,NA,NA,TGCAGCGTTGAAGGGGAAGATACGCAGTATTTT,CSVEGEDTQYF
14,TRBJ2-3,TRBV7-9,NA,NA,TGTGCCAGCAGCTTCCCACTCGCTTTGGGATCGCAGTATTTT,CASSFPLALGSQYF
13,TRBJ1-5,TRBV30,NA,NA,TGTGCCTGGAGTGTTACGGGGAATCAGCCCCAGCATTTT,CAWSVTGNQPQHF
14,TRBJ1-6,TRBV5-8,NA,NA,TGTGCCAACGTGGTAGGGGACTATAATTCACCCCTCCACTTT,CANVVGDYNSPLHF
15,TRBJ1-1,TRBV9,NA,NA,TGTGCCAGCAGCGTAGATCCCTTACAGAACACTGAAGCTTTCTTT,CASSVDPLQNTEAFF
15,TRBJ2-1,TRBV30,NA,NA,TGTGCCTGGAGTCCATTTAGCGGAGGATACAATGAGCAGTTCTTC,CAWSPFSGGYNEQFF
14,TRBJ2-5,TRBV12-5,NA,NA,TGTGCTAGTGGCCGGGCCACTACAGGGGAGACCCAGTACTTC,CASGRATTGETQYF
15,TRBJ1-1,TRBV30,NA,NA,TGTGCCTGGAGTGCCGCCGGGGCATCCGGGGCTGAAGCTTTCTTT,CAWSAAGASGAEAFF
17,TRBJ1-5,TRBV6-4,NA,NA,TGTGCCAGCAGTGATAAAAGAGTGGGGCGTAGCAATCAGCCCCAGCATTTT,CASSDKRVGRSNQPQHF
13,TRBJ1-2,TRBV30,NA,NA,TGTGCCTGGAGTGTACTAAGCGTGCTTGGCTACACCTTC,CAWSVLSVLGYTF
12,TRBJ1-1,TRBV29-1,NA,NA,TGCAGCGTTGAGCGGCAGAACACTGAAGCTTTCTTT,CSVERQNTEAFF
10,TRBJ2-5,TRBV20-1,NA,NA,TGCAGTGCTGGTCAAGAGACCCAGTACTTC,CSAGQETQYF
14,TRBJ2-1,TRBV2,TRBD2,NA,TGTGCCAGCAGAGGGCTAGCGGGTAACAATGAGCAGTTCTTC,CASRGLAGNNEQFF
14,TRBJ2-4,TRBV7-2,NA,few,TGTGCCAGCAGTCGGACAGATTCCAAAAACATTCAGTACTTC,CASSRTDSKNIQYF
15,TRBJ2-3,TRBV4-1,NA,NA,TGCGCCAGCAGCCAAGTTGGGGTTATCGCAGATACGCAGTATTTT,CASSQVGVIADTQYF
12,TRBJ2-7,TRBV11-2,NA,NA,TGTGCCAGCAGCTTATTGTTCTCCGAGCAGTACTTC,CASSLLFSEQYF
15,TRBJ1-4,TRBV7-9,NA,once,TGTGCCAGCAGCTTAGCGGAGCTTTGGAATGAAAAACTGTTTTTT,CASSLAELWNEKLFF
13,TRBJ2-5,TRBV29-1,NA,NA,TGCAGCGTTGAAAGGGGGATCCAAGAGACCCAGTACTTC,CSVERGIQETQYF
12,TRBJ1-1,TRBV5-6,NA,NA,TGTGCCAGCAGGAAACAGGTAACTGAAGCTTTCTTT,CASRKQVTEAFF
14,TRBJ2-1,TRBV13,NA,NA,TGTGCCAGCAACACCGCGGGGGCGGACAATGAGCAGTTCTTC,CASNTAGADNEQFF
13,TRBJ1-2,TRBV6-6,NA,once,TGTGCCAGCAGTTCGAACATCGGAGATGGCTACACCTTC,CASSSNIGDGYTF
14,TRBJ1-2,TRBV29-1,TRBD1,once,TGCAGCGTAGCAGGGACAGGGGGTAACTATGGCTACACCTTC,CSVAGTGGNYGYTF
13,TRBJ1-2,TRBV30,TRBD1,NA,TGTGCCTGGAGACCCGGGACAGGGTATGGCTACACCTTC,CAWRPGTGYGYTF
12,TRBJ2-2,TRBV4-3,NA,NA,TGCGCCAGCAGCCAATACTCAGGGGAGCTGTTTTTT,CASSQYSGELFF
14,TRBJ2-5,TRBV29-1,TRBD1,few,TGCAGCGGTTCTGGACAGGGGGCGGGAGAGACCCAGTACTTC,CSGSGQGAGETQYF
15,TRBJ2-3,TRBV7-9,NA,NA,TGTGCCAGCAGCCCAGTTGGGATCAGCACAGATACGCAGTATTTT,CASSPVGISTDTQYF
15,TRBJ1-4,TRBV7-8,TRBD1,NA,TGTGCCAGCAGCTTTCCGGGACAGCTTAATGAAAAACTGTTTTTT,CASSFPGQLNEKLFF
12,TRBJ2-7,TRBV7-9,NA,few,TGTGCCAGTTCCAGGCTAGCCTACGAGCAGTACTTC,CASSRLAYEQYF
13,TRBJ2-3,TRBV10-3,NA,NA,TGTGCCATCAGGGGGGACATCACAGATACGCAGTATTTT,CAIRGDITDTQYF
15,TRBJ2-5,TRBV30,TRBD1,NA,TGTGCCTGGAGTGCCGGGACAGTAATACAAGAGACCCAGTACTTC,CAWSAGTVIQETQYF
13,TRBJ1-1,TRBV29-1,NA,NA,TGCAGCGTTGAAACATTCCGCAAGACTGAAGCTTTCTTT,CSVETFRKTEAFF
14,TRBJ2-5,TRBV28,NA,NA,TGTGCCAGCAGTCTTGTCCAGATGGAGCGGGCCCAGTACTTC,CASSLVQMERAQYF
14,TRBJ2-6,TRBV5-1,NA,NA,TGCGCCAGCAGCTTATGGGCTGGGGCCAACGTCCTGACTTTC,CASSLWAGANVLTF
14,TRBJ2-2,TRBV7-9,NA,few,TGTGCCAGCAGCCCGACTGGGTTACCCGGGGAGCTGTTTTTT,CASSPTGLPGELFF
12,TRBJ2-5,TRBV29-1,NA,few,TGCAGCGTTGAGGGGGCTGGGGAGACCCAGTACTTC,CSVEGAGETQYF
14,TRBJ2-7,TRBV29-1,NA,NA,TGCAGCGTTGACGTAGGGGGTAGCTCCTACGAGCAGTACTTC,CSVDVGGSSYEQYF
13,TRBJ2-3,TRBV19,TRBD2,NA,TGTGCCACCGCGGGACTAGCAAGAGATACGCAGTATTTT,CATAGLARDTQYF
12,TRBJ1-3,TRBV29-1,NA,NA,TGCAGCGTTCTCAGCTCTGGAAACACCATATATTTT,CSVLSSGNTIYF
15,TRBJ2-7,TRBV6-6,NA,NA,TGTGCCAGCAGTTACGGCCGAGAGGGAGTGTACGAGCAGTACTTC,CASSYGREGVYEQYF
15,TRBJ2-7,TRBV7-7,NA,NA,TGTGCCAGCAGCTTAGGGTCCACAGGGAACTACGAGCAGTACTTC,CASSLGSTGNYEQYF
15,TRBJ1-6,TRBV4-3,TRBD1,NA,TGCGCCAGCAGCGTAACACAGGGGAGGGGTTCACCCCTCCACTTT,CASSVTQGRGSPLHF
13,TRBJ1-1,TRBV15,NA,NA,TGTGCCACCAGCAGAGATCGCGGAGCTGAAGCTTTCTTT,CATSRDRGAEAFF
14,TRBJ2-7,TRBV5-6,TRBD1,NA,TGTGCCAGCAGCAGGACAGGGGGCATGTACGAGCAGTACTTC,CASSRTGGMYEQYF
13,TRBJ1-1,TRBV9,NA,NA,TGTGCCAGCAGCTGGGGGAGGAACACTGAAGCTTTCTTT,CASSWGRNTEAFF
16,TRBJ1-4,TRBV14,NA,few,TGTGCCAGCAGCCAAGCATTCGGGCAGGACTATGAAAAACTGTTTTTT,CASSQAFGQDYEKLFF
12,TRBJ2-3,TRBV11-2,TRBD2,NA,TGTGCCGGGCGGGGGAGCACAGATACGCAGTATTTT,CAGRGSTDTQYF